The next 24 T cell receptor beta chains were all read from a single sample in a study of cytomegalovirus exposure and HLA in healthy donors. Sequencing was performed with immunoSEQ multiplex PCR; in TCRdb, only in-frame clones are kept and a portion is missing. The sample includes 260,000 or so clones, more than 75% of them seen just once. Sequenced: PBMCs. The receptor source for this set is a young man in good health and CMV-seronegative.

A note on this clone: The same CDR3 is also encoded by other DNA sequences in this sample. The chain uses TRBV5-4 and TRBJ1-1, with TRBD1 matching 7 bases. Germline V lookup: CDR1 SGHNT, CDR2 YYREEE (reference sequence). J was trimmed by 0 bases and V by 3 bases; bases with no gene match: 5. The length of the CDR3 is 15 residues. The CDR3 region is CASSSQTGMNTEAFF. DNA for the CDR3: TGTGCCAGCAGCTCCCAGACAGGGATGAACACTGAAGCTTTCTTT.

To note about this clone: An end of the junction differs from the germline gene, which may be a read error. V and J are TRBV6-6 and TRBJ2-2; D is perhaps TRBD2 (5 bases). This CDR3 has 11 amino acids. Germline V gene sequence: CDR1 MNHNY, CDR2 SVGAGI (reference sequence). CDR3 residues: CAGFSAGELFF. CDR3 coding DNA: TGTGCCGGGTTTAGCGCCGGCGAGCTGTTTTTT.

This clone was detected a few times. The J gene is TRBJ2-3, the V gene TRBV5-1; weak D call: TRBD1 (5 bases). The CDR3 is made up of 14 amino acids. The germline V gene encodes CDR1 SGHRS and CDR2 YFSETQ. V was trimmed by 1 base and J by 5 bases, leaving 11 bases between them. Here the CDR3 DNA reads TGCGCCAGCAGCTTGTTCCCAGGGCGAGATACGCAGTATTTT. It is translated as CASSLFPGRDTQYF.

This clone was seen many times. The J gene is TRBJ1-1, the V gene TRBV29-1; 9 positions match TRBD1. The CDR3 spans 12 residues. Unmatched junction bases numbered 5, after V lost 7 bases and J lost 5 bases. CDR1 and CDR2 from the germline V gene are SQVTM and ANQGSEA. The CDR3 reads CSARQGETEAFF. The CDR3 DNA reads TGCAGCGCAAGACAGGGGGAGACTGAAGCTTTCTTT.

The CDR3 DNA reads TGTGCCAGCTCACCAATCGGGGACTTCTCCTACAATGAGCAGTTCTTC. This codes for CASSPIGDFSYNEQFF. V is TRBV18 and J is TRBJ2-1, with D possibly TRBD2 on 6 matching bases. This CDR3 region has 16 residues. CDR1 and CDR2 from the germline V gene are KGHSH and LQKENI. V was clipped by 2 bases and J by 0 bases, with 11 bases between them.

In DNA form, the CDR3 reads TGTGCCAGCAGCGTAGGAGCGTCTAGCGGAGCCTACAATGAGCAGTTCTTC. It encodes CASSVGASSGAYNEQFF. The chain recombines TRBV9 with TRBJ2-1; 7 nucleotides agree with TRBD2. V trimming: 0 bases; J trimming: 2 bases; junction bases outside the gene matches: 8. The length of the CDR3 is 17 residues. In germline, CDR1 is SGDLS, CDR2 YYNGEE. Full variable domain (rest looked up from reference TRBV9 and TRBJ2-1): DSGVTQTPKHLITATGQRVTLRCSPRSGDLSVYWYQQSLDQGLQFLIQYYNGEERAKGNILERFSAQQFPDLHSELNLSSLELGDSALYFCASSVGASSGAYNEQFFGPGTRLTVL.

CDR3 amino acids: CASSQGGLPYEQYF. CDR3 coding DNA: TGTGCCAGCTCTCAGGGAGGGCTGCCCTACGAGCAGTACTTC. The rearrangement uses TRBV18 and TRBJ2-7; TRBD2 agrees at 7 bases. Germline lookup yields CDR1 KGHSH and CDR2 LQKENI. The CDR3 is 14 amino acids. V dropped 6 bases and J dropped 2; count of bases not matched to a gene: 7.

V is TRBV29-1 and J is TRBJ1-2; TRBD1 might be the D (6 bases). This CDR3 has 11 amino acids. The V gene lost 7 bases and the J gene lost 6 bases, with 12 bases spanning the gap. Germline V gene sequence: CDR1 SQVTM, CDR2 ANQGSEA. The CDR3 DNA reads TGCAGCGCTCGTGAGGGGGATGGCTACACCTTC. Protein product: CSAREGDGYTF.

The chain employs TRBV19 and TRBJ1-1; D is perhaps TRBD1 (6 bases). The V end was cut by 7 bases, the J end by 7 bases, with 22 bases between. The germline gives CDR1 LNHDA, CDR2 SQIVND (reference sequence). The CDR3 spans 15 residues. CDR3 bases: TGTGCCAGTACCCAGACAACCCGGGGGGCCGGTGAAGCTTTCTTT. It yields the protein CASTQTTRGAGEAFF.

The V gene is TRBV29-1, the J gene TRBJ1-1; D unclear. The V gene lost 5 bases and the J gene lost 1 base, with 11 bases spanning the gap. Germline assignment: CDR1 SQVTM and CDR2 ANQGSEA. This CDR3 comprises 13 residues. CDR3 nucleotide sequence: TGCAGCGTTCACGAGGGAACGAACACTGAAGCTTTCTTT. It codes for CSVHEGTNTEAFF.

This chain connects TRBV28 to TRBJ1-2; 7 nucleotides align to TRBD1. The CDR3 loop spans 14 amino acids. Per germline, CDR1 MDHEN and CDR2 SYDVKM. J was trimmed by 4 bases and V by 7 bases; bases with no gene match: 9. The CDR3 bases are TGTGCCAGCATTTCCTACGGGACAGCCTATGGCTACACCTTC. It specifies CASISYGTAYGYTF.

The rearrangement links TRBV4-1 to TRBJ1-2, with TRBD1 identical over 7 bases. Germline V gene sequence: CDR1 MGHRA, CDR2 YSYEKL. V shed 4 bases, J shed 8 bases, and the junction held 13 bases outside the gene matches. This CDR3 contains 15 residues. In DNA form, the CDR3 reads TGCGCCAGCAGCCCCCGACAGGGAAGTAATCAAGGCTACACCTTC. This translates into CASSPRQGSNQGYTF.

The CDR3 sequence: CAWDRVVLTEAFF. CDR3 in DNA: TGTGCCTGGGACAGGGTTGTGTTAACTGAAGCTTTCTTT. This chain links TRBV30 with TRBJ1-1, with 7 bases lining up with TRBD1. Germline V lookup: CDR1 GTSNPN, CDR2 SVGIG (reference sequence). V lost 5 bases and J lost 5; bases outside the gene matches: 8. The CDR3 sequence is 13 residues long.

The CDR3 DNA sequence: TGTGCCAGCAGCCAGGTGGACAATGAGCAGTTCTTC. As protein: CASSQVDNEQFF. The chain employs TRBV5-6 and TRBJ2-1; D remains ambiguous. Germline V gene data show CDR1 as SGHDT and CDR2 as YYEEEE. V gave up 4 bases and J gave up 5 bases, with 7 bases separating them. CDR3 size: 12 residues.

The V gene is TRBV5-1, the J gene TRBJ2-7; TRBD1 matches at 8 bases. Germline V CDR1 and CDR2: SGHRS, YFSETQ. This CDR3 region has 12 residues. V was clipped by 7 bases and J by 1 base; unmatched bases: 1. The CDR3 here is CASGQGSYEQYF. For the CDR3, the DNA is TGCGCCAGCGGACAGGGTTCCTACGAGCAGTACTTC.

This clone was detected only once. The chain joins TRBV2 to TRBJ1-2; 9 bases line up with TRBD1. The germline CDR1 and CDR2 sequences are SNHLY and FYNNEI. The J segment lost 4 bases and the V segment lost 6 bases, leaving 9 bases of the junction unmatched. The CDR3 has 15 residues. The CDR3 nucleotides are TGTGCCAGCAGCCGGGGGGACAGGGTGGGCTATGGCTACACCTTC. Residues: CASSRGDRVGYGYTF.

The chain is built from TRBV28 and TRBJ1-4; a weak D match, TRBD1 (5 bases). Germline loops: CDR1 MDHEN, CDR2 SYDVKM. V lost 6 bases, J lost 6 bases, and 14 bases lay in between. The CDR3 totals 14 residues. The CDR3 nucleotides are TGTGCCAGCAGGCACCAGGGAGGGGATGAAAAACTGTTTTTT. It yields the protein CASRHQGGDEKLFF. The full variable domain, its missing parts supplied by reference TRBV28 and TRBJ1-4, is DVKVTQSSRYLVKRTGEKVFLECVQDMDHENMFWYRQDPGLGLRLIYFSYDVKMKEKGDIPEGYSVSREKKERFSLILESASTNQTSMYLCASRHQGGDEKLFFGSGTQLSVL.

The rearrangement joins TRBV5-1 to TRBJ2-7; no clear D. Trimming took 0 bases from V and 1 from J, leaving 8 bases between them. Germline values: CDR1 SGHRS, CDR2 YFSETQ. This CDR3 is built from 14 residues. The CDR3 protein is CASSLAARSYEQYF. The CDR3, as DNA: TGCGCCAGCAGCTTGGCCGCCAGGTCCTACGAGCAGTACTTC.

The rearrangement uses TRBV4-1 and TRBJ2-7; weak D call: TRBD2 (5 bases). CDR1 and CDR2 from the germline V gene are MGHRA and YSYEKL. The length of the CDR3 is 14 residues. The V and J ends lost 0 bases and 2 bases respectively, with 8 bases between them. The CDR3 nucleotides read TGCGCCAGCAGCCAAGATCGGGGTACCTACGAGCAGTACTTC. Translation: CASSQDRGTYEQYF.

CDR3 in amino acids: CASSPTVWSQPQHF. The CDR3, as DNA: TGTGCCAGCAGCCCCACAGTTTGGTCTCAGCCCCAGCATTTT. The chain carries TRBV28 and TRBJ1-5; D not certain. This CDR3 spans 14 amino acids. The V end was cut by 6 bases, the J end by 6 bases, with 15 bases between. Germline CDR1 is MDHEN and CDR2 is SYDVKM. Looking up the rest from reference TRBV28 and TRBJ1-5 gives the full variable domain: DVKVTQSSRYLVKRTGEKVFLECVQDMDHENMFWYRQDPGLGLRLIYFSYDVKMKEKGDIPEGYSVSREKKERFSLILESASTNQTSMYLCASSPTVWSQPQHFGDGTRLSIL.

CDR3 nucleotides: TGTGCCAGCTCACCACCGTGGAGGACAGCAACCTACGAGCAGTACTTC. Protein sequence: CASSPPWRTATYEQYF. The V gene is TRBV18, the J gene TRBJ2-7; D perhaps matches TRBD1 (6 bases). CDR1 and CDR2 (germline): KGHSH, LQKENI. The ends were cut back, 0 bases at V and 2 bases at J, with 14 bases in the middle. The CDR3 is 16 residues long.

This chain uses TRBV6-5 with TRBJ1-5; D possibly corresponds to TRBD1 (6 bases). The CDR3 runs to 15 residues. Trimming pared 10 bases from V and 2 bases from J, leaving 18 bases between. Germline V gene lookup returns CDR1 MNHEY and CDR2 SVGAGI. CDR3 nucleotide sequence: TGTGCCACGTCGTCCAGGGGAATACGCAATCAGCCCCAGCATTTT. The encoded protein is CATSSRGIRNQPQHF.

The chain couples TRBV6-5 to TRBJ2-5, with D unclear. The V end was cut by 0 bases, the J end by 2 bases, with 7 bases between. The CDR3 runs 14 residues. Germline CDR1 MNHEY, CDR2 SVGAGI. The CDR3 coding sequence is TGTGCCAGCAGTTACTCGAGCGAACAAGAGACCCAGTACTTC. This gives the protein CASSYSSEQETQYF.

V usage is TRBV5-6 and J usage is TRBJ1-6, with D perhaps TRBD1 (5 bases). Trimming stripped 3 bases from V and 10 bases from J, with 11 bases between. Germline CDR1 reads SGHDT; CDR2 reads YYEEEE. This CDR3 comprises 13 residues. CDR3 in amino acids: CASSSGGGSPLHF. DNA for the CDR3: TGTGCCAGCAGCTCCGGGGGGGGATCACCCCTCCACTTT.